This T cell receptor beta chain was captured in a study of cytomegalovirus exposure and HLA in healthy donors. In the PCR, 60 Vbeta and 13 Jbeta primers were used. Clones were read by immunoSEQ multiplex PCR, and TCRdb kept only the in-frame ones, dropping some. Here the sample spans roughly 120,000 clones, just over 75% being singletons. Germline V gene data show CDR1 as SGHRS and CDR2 as YFSETQ. V lost 0 bases and J 3 bases, leaving 7 bases between the germline ends. CDR3 length: 13 residues. The TCR comes from a man aged 30-40 years in good health and CMV-seropositive. The V call is TRBV5-1, the J call TRBJ2-7; D gene ambiguous. Material for sequencing was PBMCs. The CDR3 DNA reads TGCGCCAGCAGCTTGGTTTCCAACTACGAGCAGTACTTC. Protein: CASSLVSNYEQYF.